The rows below give T cell receptor beta chains drawn from one sample of a study of blood T cell repertoires in COVID-19. TCRdb's table, derived via immunoSEQ multiplex PCR, lists solely in-frame clones and lacks some. The sample lists about 210,000 clones, over 75% occurring once. Sequenced: PBMCs or T cells enriched from blood (not recorded which). These receptors originate from a man aged 25-45 years in a cohort exposed to, infected with or recovered from COVID-19 (not recorded which). CDR3s include the opening cysteine and the closing phenylalanine or tryptophan. The order of the fields is CDR3 protein, CDR3 length, V gene.

cdr3_aa: CASSGQGGYGYTF; cdr3_length: 13; v_call: TRBV19
cdr3_aa: CSVRKDRAPSGANVLTF; cdr3_length: 17; v_call: TRBV29-1
cdr3_aa: CASSPSTGGSNQPQHF; cdr3_length: 16; v_call: TRBV18
cdr3_aa: CASSLGGVGNSPLHF; cdr3_length: 15; v_call: TRBV7-2
cdr3_aa: CASSSGAWGLAGATGELFF; cdr3_length: 19; v_call: TRBV5-5
cdr3_aa: CASTQSSGVRATNEKLFF; cdr3_length: 18; v_call: TRBV28
cdr3_aa: CASTRDRSGYEQYF; cdr3_length: 14; v_call: TRBV6-5
cdr3_aa: CASSVLSGVGYTF; cdr3_length: 13; v_call: TRBV9
cdr3_aa: CASSLDPPSGSYNEQFF; cdr3_length: 17; v_call: TRBV11-2
cdr3_aa: CATSDSSRSGETQYF; cdr3_length: 15; v_call: TRBV24-1
cdr3_aa: CSANMNEQFF; cdr3_length: 10; v_call: TRBV20-1
cdr3_aa: CASSLGPPGSGNTIYF; cdr3_length: 16; v_call: TRBV7-2
cdr3_aa: CASSYSRGATNEKLFF; cdr3_length: 16; v_call: TRBV6-5
cdr3_aa: CASSIGAVTTDTQYF; cdr3_length: 15; v_call: TRBV28
cdr3_aa: CASGRTVGTGNTIYF; cdr3_length: 15; v_call: TRBV6-5
cdr3_aa: CASSFFTSYEQYF; cdr3_length: 13; v_call: TRBV7-2
cdr3_aa: CASTTDFNSPLHF; cdr3_length: 13; v_call: TRBV2
cdr3_aa: CELTSRTYNEQFF; cdr3_length: 13; v_call: TRBV24-1
cdr3_aa: CASSLAWGGRPENTEAFF; cdr3_length: 18; v_call: TRBV7-6
cdr3_aa: CASSSSGTSGFEQFF; cdr3_length: 15; v_call: TRBV28
cdr3_aa: CATSVTVNYGYTF; cdr3_length: 13; v_call: TRBV24-1
cdr3_aa: CASSPTGPTDTEAFF; cdr3_length: 15; v_call: TRBV28
cdr3_aa: CASSPGTIVGQGDGYTF; cdr3_length: 17; v_call: TRBV7-9
cdr3_aa: CATIPPGQPNYGYTF; cdr3_length: 15; v_call: TRBV28
cdr3_aa: CASSLVAGTAQETQYF; cdr3_length: 16; v_call: TRBV5-1
cdr3_aa: CASSQDRGSPLEQYF; cdr3_length: 15; v_call: TRBV4-3
cdr3_aa: CASSIDRSLEPQHF; cdr3_length: 14; v_call: TRBV6-5
cdr3_aa: CASSVAPDRAYEQYF; cdr3_length: 15; v_call: TRBV9
cdr3_aa: CASSFYPGQGLGYTF; cdr3_length: 15; v_call: TRBV27
cdr3_aa: CASSRPTGGAYEQYF; cdr3_length: 15; v_call: TRBV2
cdr3_aa: CASRSPGQGSSLFF; cdr3_length: 14; v_call: TRBV6-5
cdr3_aa: CASSFARVFSGANVLTF; cdr3_length: 17; v_call: TRBV28
cdr3_aa: CATSSSAGPYEQYF; cdr3_length: 14; v_call: TRBV15
cdr3_aa: CASSQGGQGGFTDTQYF; cdr3_length: 17; v_call: TRBV4-3
cdr3_aa: CASSRGDGPSSGNTIYF; cdr3_length: 17; v_call: TRBV27
cdr3_aa: CASSQVRDYEQYF; cdr3_length: 13; v_call: TRBV4-1
cdr3_aa: CASSRTQGGTYEQYF; cdr3_length: 15; v_call: TRBV6-5
cdr3_aa: CASSSLRVISYEQYF; cdr3_length: 15; v_call: TRBV7-8
cdr3_aa: CASSPTGPNQPQHF; cdr3_length: 14; v_call: TRBV6-5
cdr3_aa: CASSSQGARNSPLHF; cdr3_length: 15; v_call: TRBV27
cdr3_aa: CASSLTGSGQPQHF; cdr3_length: 14; v_call: TRBV7-8
cdr3_aa: CATSRNAPDYGYTF; cdr3_length: 14; v_call: TRBV15
cdr3_aa: CASSIGGGGNTIYF; cdr3_length: 14; v_call: TRBV19
cdr3_aa: CASSVVASGISSGELFF; cdr3_length: 17; v_call: TRBV9
cdr3_aa: CASRTSGLYEQYF; cdr3_length: 13; v_call: TRBV2
cdr3_aa: CASSLVAGRETQYF; cdr3_length: 14; v_call: TRBV7-6
cdr3_aa: CATSRVGSGQGYNEQFF; cdr3_length: 17; v_call: TRBV24-1
cdr3_aa: CATLVSSGRANEQFF; cdr3_length: 15; v_call: TRBV24-1
cdr3_aa: CASSDEASGSFEQFF; cdr3_length: 15; v_call: TRBV6-4
cdr3_aa: CASRLSSGTDTQYF; cdr3_length: 14; v_call: TRBV5-1
cdr3_aa: CASSLPSTGRSPLHF; cdr3_length: 15; v_call: TRBV28
cdr3_aa: CASSQEFPENTEAFF; cdr3_length: 15; v_call: TRBV4-3
cdr3_aa: CASSLRLWSAEAFF; cdr3_length: 14; v_call: TRBV27
cdr3_aa: CASSPGTGNQPQHF; cdr3_length: 14; v_call: TRBV27
cdr3_aa: CASSILGTGVLTF; cdr3_length: 13; v_call: TRBV19